These 11 T cell receptor beta chains came from one sample sequenced in a study of T cell responses to AZD1222 COVID-19 vaccine. TCRdb's copy holds only in-frame clones and misses some; the assay was immunoSEQ multiplex PCR. The profile shows some 120,000 clones, around 87% of them singletons. The sequenced sample was peripheral blood, obtained on day 0 of AZD1222 vaccination. Source of these receptors: an adult in good health.

This chain connects TRBV13 to TRBJ1-1, with D possibly being TRBD1 (6 bases). The germline V gene encodes CDR1 PRHDT and CDR2 FYEKMQ (reference sequence). CDR3 length: 15 amino acids. V dropped 5 bases and J dropped 4 bases, with 17 bases sitting between them. CDR3 coding DNA: TGTGCCAGCAGCATCCCTCAGGGGAGAGGCACTGAAGCTTTCTTT. Its translation is CASSIPQGRGTEAFF. Looking up the rest from reference TRBV13 and TRBJ1-1 gives the full variable domain: AAGVIQSPRHLIKEKRETATLKCYPIPRHDTVYWYQQGPGQDPQFLISFYEKMQSDKGSIPDRFSAQQFSDYHSELNMSSLELGDSALYFCASSIPQGRGTEAFFGQGTRLTVV.

The chain couples TRBV10-3 to TRBJ2-3; D perhaps matches TRBD1 (6 bases). Germline lookup yields CDR1 ENHRY and CDR2 SYGVKD. The CDR3 loop spans 16 amino acids. The V end lost 7 bases, the J end lost 2 bases, and 19 bases lay between the germline ends. The CDR3 loop is CAITRRAGDYTDTQYF. CDR3 bases: TGTGCCATCACCCGAAGGGCAGGGGATTACACAGATACGCAGTATTTT.

The chain is built from TRBV11-2 and TRBJ2-1; 8 nucleotides match TRBD2. The germline V gene encodes CDR1 SGHAT and CDR2 FQNNGV. The CDR3 is made up of 16 amino acids. J lost 9 bases, V lost 0 bases, and 10 bases had no gene match. The CDR3 DNA follows: TGTGCCAGCAGCTTAGATATTGTGCGTCGGGGGGGTGAGCAGTTCTTC. Translating it yields CASSLDIVRRGGEQFF.

The J gene is TRBJ1-1, the V gene TRBV5-1; tentatively, D is TRBD1 (5 bases). V dropped 0 bases and J dropped 5 bases, with 11 bases sitting between them. This CDR3 contains 14 residues. Looked up from germline, CDR1 is SGHRS and CDR2 is YFSETQ. In DNA form, the CDR3 reads TGCGCCAGCAGCTTGGTGTCAGGGAGAACTGAAGCTTTCTTT. It is translated as CASSLVSGRTEAFF.

The CDR3 DNA sequence: TGTGCCAGCAGTTTAGGTGTAGGACAGGGAGACTATGGCTACACCTTC. Its protein product is CASSLGVGQGDYGYTF. This chain connects TRBV28 to TRBJ1-2; TRBD1 agrees at 8 bases. V dropped 2 bases and J dropped 3; count of bases not matched to a gene: 8. The CDR3 is 16 amino acids. The germline CDR1 and CDR2 sequences are MDHEN and SYDVKM.

The rearrangement links TRBV19 to TRBJ1-3, with 11 bases fitting TRBD1. The germline V gene encodes CDR1 LNHDA and CDR2 SQIVND (reference sequence). The CDR3 consists of 19 residues. J gave up 5 bases and V 3 bases, and 15 bases lay outside the gene matches. The CDR3 coding sequence is TGTGCCAGTAGTATGTATTTATCTGGACAGGGGGCTTCTAGAAACACCATATATTTT. Protein: CASSMYLSGQGASRNTIYF.

V gene TRBV7-5 combines with J gene TRBJ1-5; the table's D call, TRBD1, was not checked against the DNA. TRBV7-5 is marked as a pseudogene. This CDR3 spans 14 amino acids. The CDR3 loop reads CARSFGQNNQPQHF. For the CDR3, the DNA is TGTGCCAGAAGCTTCGGACAGAACAATCAGCCCCAGCATTTT.

The rearrangement joins TRBV27 to TRBJ1-6; possibly TRBD1 for D (5 bases). The V and J ends lost 2 bases and 2 bases respectively, with 13 bases between them. The CDR3 is 17 residues long. CDR1 MNHEY and CDR2 SMNVEV come from the germline V gene (reference sequence). Here the CDR3 reads CASSLGIGATYNSPLHF. CDR3 nucleotides: TGTGCCAGCAGTTTAGGTATCGGGGCAACCTATAATTCACCCCTCCACTTT.

The chain couples TRBV7-3 to TRBJ2-2; D gene ambiguous. Germline V gene sequence: CDR1 SGHTA, CDR2 FQGTGA. The CDR3 sequence is 14 residues long. V lost 7 bases and J 0 bases, leaving 9 bases between the germline ends. The chain's CDR3 is CASNRAANTGELFF. CDR3 nucleotide sequence: TGTGCCAGCAACCGGGCCGCGAACACCGGGGAGCTGTTTTTT. The whole variable domain, filled in from reference TRBV7-3 and TRBJ2-2, reads GAGVSQTPSNKVTEKGKYVELRCDPISGHTALYWYRQSLGQGPEFLIYFQGTGAADDSGLPNDRFFAVRPEGSVSTLKIQRTERGDSAVYLCASNRAANTGELFFGEGSRLTVL.

V and J are TRBV20-1 and TRBJ1-5; D is ambiguous. The V end was cut by 5 bases, the J end by 9 bases, with 8 bases between. This CDR3 has 10 residues. Germline assignment: CDR1 DFQATT and CDR2 SNEGSKA (reference sequence). The CDR3 coding sequence is TGCAGTGCTGGAACCGGGCCCCAGCATTTT. As protein: CSAGTGPQHF.

This clone was seen a single time. The chain recombines TRBV15 with TRBJ1-2; D is ambiguous. V was cut by 6 bases and J by 0 bases, with 20 bases left in between. The germline V gene has CDR1 LNHNV and CDR2 YYDKDF (reference sequence). The CDR3 is 17 residues long. Here the CDR3 DNA reads TGTGCCACCAGGAGATCTGGTGGAAGGGTAGCTAACTATGGCTACACCTTC. Translating it yields CATRRSGGRVANYGYTF. Supplemented by reference TRBV15 and TRBJ1-2, the full variable domain reads DAMVIQNPRYQVTQFGKPVTLSCSQTLNHNVMYWYQQKSSQAPKLLFHYYDKDFNNEADTPDNFQSRRPNTSFCFLDIRSPGLGDTAMYLCATRRSGGRVANYGYTFGSGTRLTVV.